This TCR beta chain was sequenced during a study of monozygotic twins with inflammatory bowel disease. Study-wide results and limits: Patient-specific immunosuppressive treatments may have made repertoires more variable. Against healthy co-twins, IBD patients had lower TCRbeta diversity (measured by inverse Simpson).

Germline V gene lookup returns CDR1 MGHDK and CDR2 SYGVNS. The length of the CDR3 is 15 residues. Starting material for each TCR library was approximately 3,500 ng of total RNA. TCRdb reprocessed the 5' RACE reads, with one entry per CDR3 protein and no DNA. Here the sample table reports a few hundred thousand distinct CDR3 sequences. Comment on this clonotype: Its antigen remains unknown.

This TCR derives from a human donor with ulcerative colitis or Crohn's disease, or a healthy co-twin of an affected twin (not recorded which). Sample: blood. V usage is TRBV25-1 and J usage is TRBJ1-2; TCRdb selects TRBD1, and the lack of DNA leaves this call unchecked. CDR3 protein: CASSESSRGIYGYTF.